This passage covers 21 T cell receptor beta chains from one sample sequenced in a study of cytomegalovirus exposure and HLA in healthy donors. With 60 Vbeta and 13 Jbeta primers, the PCR was carried out. Assay: immunoSEQ multiplex PCR; the TCRdb copy retains only in-frame clones and omits some. Here the sample spans fewer than 250,000 clones, about 69% being singletons. The sequencing sample was made of PBMCs. The receptors were sampled from a man aged 30 to 39 in good health and CMV-seropositive.

The sample holds one count of this clone. The chain joins TRBV7-2 to TRBJ2-3, with D possibly TRBD2 on 6 matching bases. CDR1 and CDR2 (germline): SGHTA, FQGNSA. This CDR3 region has 15 residues. The V and J ends lost 8 bases and 3 bases respectively, with 18 bases between them. The CDR3 sequence is CASALAGGGTDTQYF. CDR3 bases: TGTGCCAGCGCCCTCGCCGGGGGAGGAACAGATACGCAGTATTTT.

This clone has more than one count but fewer than ten. J is TRBJ2-7 and V is TRBV7-9; TRBD1 agrees at 9 bases. CDR3 length: 15 residues. V shed 2 bases, J shed 4 bases, and the junction held 6 bases outside the gene matches. The germline CDR1 and CDR2 sequences are SEHNR and FQNEAQ (reference sequence). For the CDR3, the DNA is TGTGCCAGCAGCTTAACACAGGGGGCAAAGTACGAGCAGTACTTC. It translates to CASSLTQGAKYEQYF.

This chain links TRBV13 with TRBJ1-1; 7 nucleotides agree with TRBD1. Germline CDR1 is PRHDT and CDR2 is FYEKMQ (reference sequence). There are 13 residues in the CDR3. The V gene end was trimmed by 6 bases and the J gene end by 4 bases; junction bases not matched to a gene: 5. The CDR3 DNA reads TGTGCCAGCAGGTTGACAGGGATCACTGAAGCTTTCTTT. The encoded protein is CASRLTGITEAFF.

The CDR3 DNA is TGTGCCAGCAGTGCGGACTACCAAAAGAGGGCCCAGTACTTC. It translates to CASSADYQKRAQYF. This chain links TRBV6-5 with TRBJ2-5; tentative D call: TRBD2 (6 bases). The CDR3 has 14 residues. Per the germline V gene, CDR1 is MNHEY and CDR2 is SVGAGI. Trimming cost V 5 bases and J 9 bases, with 19 bases left between them.

As for this clone: Different DNA sequences within this sample yield the same CDR3. The rearrangement links TRBV9 to TRBJ1-6, with a possible D match to TRBD1 (6 bases). V was clipped by 4 bases and J by 2 bases, with 10 bases between them. The CDR3 consists of 15 residues. Germline-derived CDR1 and CDR2 are SGDLS and YYNGEE. CDR3 region: CASSLGQAYNSPLHF. The DNA for the CDR3 is TGTGCCAGCAGCTTGGGACAAGCCTATAATTCACCCCTCCACTTT.

The chain employs TRBV27 and TRBJ2-3; D possibly corresponds to TRBD2 (5 bases). CDR1 is MNHEY and CDR2 is SMNVEV in the germline V gene (reference sequence). V was trimmed by 8 bases and J by 8 bases, leaving 14 bases between them. CDR3 length: 12 residues. The CDR3 DNA follows: TGTGCCAGCGCCACTAGTCGGGTTACGCAGTATTTT. Translating it yields CASATSRVTQYF.

V is TRBV6-6 and J is TRBJ2-7; D perhaps matches TRBD1 (6 bases). CDR3 length equals 14 residues. Trimming shortened V by 4 bases and J by 5 bases, and 15 bases separated the two germline ends. CDR1 MNHNY and CDR2 SVGAGI come from the germline V gene (reference sequence). Here the CDR3 DNA reads TGTGCCAGCAGTTCTACGACAGGACCTAACGAGCAGTACTTC. It translates to CASSSTTGPNEQYF.

In its sample, this clone was seen a few times. V and J are TRBV9 and TRBJ2-1; D may be TRBD2 (7 bases). V gave up 3 bases and J gave up 2 bases, with 15 bases separating them. The CDR3 has 16 residues. The V gene's germline CDR1 is SGDLS and CDR2 YYNGEE. This chain's CDR3 is CASSAEGGVTYNEQFF. The CDR3 DNA sequence: TGTGCCAGCAGCGCCGAGGGGGGGGTAACCTACAATGAGCAGTTCTTC.

The chain recombines TRBV7-2 with TRBJ1-2, with no clear D. Germline V CDR1 and CDR2: SGHTA, FQGNSA. V gave up 4 bases and J gave up 0 bases, with 9 bases separating them. The CDR3 covers 14 residues. The CDR3 sequence: CASSSDYSNYGYTF. The DNA for the CDR3 is TGTGCCAGCAGCTCGGACTACTCTAACTATGGCTACACCTTC. The entire variable domain, with the rest obtained from reference TRBV7-2 and TRBJ1-2, is as follows: GAGVSQSPSNKVTEKGKDVELRCDPISGHTALYWYRQSLGQGLEFLIYFQGNSAPDKSGLPSDRFSAERTGGSVSTLTIQRTQQEDSAVYLCASSSDYSNYGYTFGSGTRLTVV.

Points on this clone: Other DNA sequences within the sample encode an identical CDR3. The V gene is TRBV4-3, the J gene TRBJ2-7, with 7 bases matching TRBD1. Germline CDR1 is LGHNA and CDR2 is YSLEER. The V and J ends lost 0 bases and 3 bases, in that order; junction bases with no gene match: 5. The CDR3 is made up of 15 amino acids. The CDR3 nucleotides are TGCGCCAGCAGCCAAGATCGACAGGGATTCTACGAGCAGTACTTC. It specifies CASSQDRQGFYEQYF.

The V and J genes are TRBV19 and TRBJ1-1, with D uncertain. Trimming pared 5 bases from V and 0 bases from J, leaving 4 bases between. Germline values: CDR1 LNHDA, CDR2 SQIVND (reference sequence). The CDR3 runs 12 residues. The CDR3 spells CASSRVNTEAFF. In nucleotides, the CDR3 is TGTGCCAGTAGTCGCGTGAACACTGAAGCTTTCTTT.

The rearrangement uses TRBV9 and TRBJ2-5; 16 bases fit TRBD2. Trimming cost V 2 bases and J 1 base; bases outside gene matches: 2. The CDR3 has 17 residues. Germline values: CDR1 SGDLS, CDR2 YYNGEE. DNA of the CDR3: TGTGCCAGCAGCGTGGGACTAGCGGGAGGGGGCCAAGAGACCCAGTACTTC. It codes for CASSVGLAGGGQETQYF.

The rearrangement joins TRBV27 to TRBJ2-6; a possible D gene is TRBD1 (5 bases). CDR3 length: 15 residues. Germline loops: CDR1 MNHEY, CDR2 SMNVEV (reference sequence). V gave up 2 bases and J gave up 2 bases, with 7 bases separating them. CDR3 region: CASSLGATGANVLTF. The CDR3 DNA reads as TGTGCCAGCAGTTTAGGGGCGACTGGGGCCAACGTCCTGACTTTC.

In this sample, this clone turned up once. This chain joins TRBV7-9 and TRBJ2-3; D perhaps matches TRBD2 (6 bases). V was trimmed by 2 bases and J by 3 bases, leaving 21 bases between them. Germline CDR1 is SEHNR and CDR2 is FQNEAQ (reference sequence). This CDR3 spans 18 amino acids. CDR3 protein: CASSLIRAVAGTTDTQYF. CDR3 sequence (DNA): TGTGCCAGCAGCTTAATACGGGCGGTGGCGGGGACTACAGATACGCAGTATTTT. The full variable domain, rest sourced from reference TRBV7-9 and TRBJ2-3, is DTGVSQNPRHKITKRGQNVTFRCDPISEHNRLYWYRQTLGQGPEFLTYFQNEAQLEKSRLLSDRFSAERPKGSFSTLEIQRTEQGDSAMYLCASSLIRAVAGTTDTQYFGPGTRLTVL.

This clone was detected a few times. The chain carries TRBV13 and TRBJ2-7, with TRBD1 as a possible D gene (6 bases). CDR1 PRHDT and CDR2 FYEKMQ come from the germline V gene (reference sequence). The CDR3 sequence is 13 residues long. V was cut by 5 bases and J by 7 bases, with 15 bases left in between. CDR3 region: CASSQGNQKEQYF. The CDR3 nucleotides read TGTGCCAGCAGCCAGGGGAATCAAAAGGAGCAGTACTTC.

This clone appeared once. The J gene is TRBJ1-5, the V gene TRBV2; 7 bases are a match to TRBD1. This CDR3 region has 14 residues. V dropped 5 bases and J dropped 4; count of bases not matched to a gene: 5. Germline values: CDR1 SNHLY, CDR2 FYNNEI. The CDR3 DNA follows: TGTGCCAGCAGTCCAGGACAGGCTAATCAGCCCCAGCATTTT. It is translated as CASSPGQANQPQHF.

The rearrangement links TRBV27 to TRBJ2-5, with D perhaps TRBD2 (7 bases). V lost 4 bases to trimming and J lost 4 bases, with 19 bases between them. In germline, CDR1 is MNHEY, CDR2 SMNVEV (reference sequence). The CDR3 has 16 amino acids. The CDR3 DNA reads TGTGCCAGCAGTTCCTCCGAGGGGGGGAGATTAGAGACCCAGTACTTC. Protein sequence: CASSSSEGGRLETQYF.

The chain combines TRBV28 with TRBJ2-3; D may be TRBD1 (5 bases). CDR3 size: 14 residues. V dropped 3 bases and J dropped 5 bases, with 12 bases sitting between them. From germline, CDR1 is MDHEN and CDR2 SYDVKM. The CDR3 loop is CASSFQGAQDTQYF. CDR3 coding DNA: TGTGCCAGCAGTTTCCAGGGCGCCCAAGATACGCAGTATTTT.

The chain links TRBV27 to TRBJ1-1; D uncertain. The V end lost 8 bases, the J end lost 3 bases, and 13 bases lay between the germline ends. CDR1 MNHEY and CDR2 SMNVEV come from the germline V gene (reference sequence). CDR3 size: 13 residues. The CDR3, as DNA: TGTGCCAGCTCACAGTCCCCTTACACTGAAGCTTTCTTT. Translated: CASSQSPYTEAFF.

V is TRBV7-8 and J is TRBJ1-5; D remains ambiguous. Germline CDR1 and CDR2: SGHVS and FQNEAQ. CDR3 size: 14 residues. V was cut by 5 bases and J by 4 bases, with 12 bases left in between. CDR3 amino acids: CASSARGLNQPQHF. The CDR3 coding sequence is TGTGCCAGCAGCGCCCGGGGATTGAATCAGCCCCAGCATTTT. The full variable domain, in which reference TRBV7-8 and TRBJ1-5 provide the parts outside the CDR3, is GAGVSQSPRYKVAKRGQDVALRCDPISGHVSLFWYQQALGQGPEFLTYFQNEAQLDKSGLPSDRFFAERPEGSVSTLKIQRTQQEDSAVYLCASSARGLNQPQHFGDGTRLSIL.

This chain connects TRBV18 to TRBJ2-3, with TRBD1 matching 7 bases. J gave up 8 bases and V 3 bases, and 8 bases lay outside the gene matches. This CDR3 is built from 14 residues. Germline-derived CDR1 and CDR2 are KGHSH and LQKENI. CDR3 protein: CASSPGTVGSTQYF. The DNA for the CDR3 is TGTGCCAGCTCACCGGGGACAGTGGGGAGTACGCAGTATTTT. The entire variable domain, with the rest obtained from reference TRBV18 and TRBJ2-3, is as follows: NAGVMQNPRHLVRRRGQEARLRCSPMKGHSHVYWYRQLPEEGLKFMVYLQKENIIDESGMPKERFSAEFPKEGPSILRIQQVVRGDSAAYFCASSPGTVGSTQYFGPGTRLTVL.